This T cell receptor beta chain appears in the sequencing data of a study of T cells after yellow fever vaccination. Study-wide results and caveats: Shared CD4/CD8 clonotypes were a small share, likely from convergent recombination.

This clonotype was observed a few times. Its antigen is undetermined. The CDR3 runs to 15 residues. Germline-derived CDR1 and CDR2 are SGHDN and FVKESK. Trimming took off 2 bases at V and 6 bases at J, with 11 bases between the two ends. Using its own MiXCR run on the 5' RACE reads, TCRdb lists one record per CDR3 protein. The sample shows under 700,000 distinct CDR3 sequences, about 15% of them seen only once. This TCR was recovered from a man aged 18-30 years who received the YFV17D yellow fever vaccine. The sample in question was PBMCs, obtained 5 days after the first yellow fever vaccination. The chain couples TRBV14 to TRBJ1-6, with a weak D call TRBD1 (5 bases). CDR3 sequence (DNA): TGTGCCAGCAGCCAATGGGGCGGTATTAATTCACCCCTCCACTTT. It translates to CASSQWGGINSPLHF.